A single sample gave rise to the 10 T cell receptor beta chains below, sequenced in a study of cytomegalovirus exposure and HLA in healthy donors. Primers included in the PCR were 60 Vbeta and 13 Jbeta primers. Assay used: immunoSEQ multiplex PCR; TCRdb lists only in-frame clones, some missing. Among more than 150,000 clones, around 80% were seen once, and the ten largest hold over 2%. Material for sequencing was PBMCs. Receptor source: a woman aged 30 to 39 in good health and CMV-seronegative.

The chain is built from TRBV12-5 and TRBJ2-7; 9 bases fit TRBD1. Germline V gene lookup returns CDR1 LGHNT and CDR2 FRNRAP. The CDR3 covers 12 residues. V lost 6 bases to trimming and J lost 7 bases; unmatched junction nucleotides: 4. The CDR3 spells CASGQGAREQYF. The DNA for the CDR3 is TGTGCTAGTGGACAGGGGGCGAGGGAGCAGTACTTC.

The V and J genes are TRBV2 and TRBJ1-1; maybe TRBD1 (5 bases). Trimming pared 7 bases from V and 7 bases from J, leaving 19 bases between. CDR3 length: 14 amino acids. Per germline, CDR1 SNHLY and CDR2 FYNNEI. The CDR3 is CASIIRQKTIEAFF. As DNA, the CDR3 is TGTGCCAGCATTATAAGACAGAAAACCATTGAAGCTTTCTTT.

The chain joins TRBV10-1 to TRBJ2-2; 14 nucleotides line up with TRBD2. The CDR3 is 15 residues long. From germline, CDR1 is WNHNN and CDR2 SYGVQD (reference sequence). The V segment lost 6 bases and the J segment 7 bases; nucleotides outside the gene matches: 4. As DNA, the CDR3 is TGCGCCAGCAGGGGGACTAGCGGGGGTGACGGGGAGCTGTTTTTT. Amino acid sequence: CASRGTSGGDGELFF.

The rearrangement joins TRBV7-2 to TRBJ2-7, with a weak D call TRBD1 (5 bases). Per the germline V gene, CDR1 is SGHTA and CDR2 is FQGNSA. This CDR3 region has 16 residues. The germline V and J ends were trimmed by 6 bases and 4 bases, with 22 bases remaining between them. Here the CDR3 reads CASSTGKGNGQYEQYF. The CDR3 DNA follows: TGTGCCAGCAGTACAGGAAAGGGAAATGGCCAATACGAGCAGTACTTC. Complete variable domain (other parts from reference TRBV7-2 and TRBJ2-7): GAGVSQSPSNKVTEKGKDVELRCDPISGHTALYWYRQSLGQGLEFLIYFQGNSAPDKSGLPSDRFSAERTGGSVSTLTIQRTQQEDSAVYLCASSTGKGNGQYEQYFGPGTRLTVT.

This clone was seen a handful of times. V gene TRBV10-2 combines with J gene TRBJ1-4, with D maybe TRBD1 (6 bases). CDR1 WSHSY and CDR2 SAAADI come from the germline V gene. The CDR3 length is 13 residues. The CDR3 here is CATYSGGRSTLFF. CDR3 DNA sequence: TGCGCAACCTATTCCGGGGGGCGAAGCACACTGTTTTTT.

The chain is built from TRBV4-1 and TRBJ1-4; TRBD1 matches 8 bases. The CDR3 totals 15 residues. Looked up from germline, CDR1 is MGHRA and CDR2 is YSYEKL. V gave up 5 bases and J gave up 8 bases; unmatched junction bases: 10. CDR3 in DNA: TGCGCCAGCAGCGGGACGACAGGGGCGGCGGAAAAACTGTTTTTT. Its protein is CASSGTTGAAEKLFF.

Comments on this clone: At one boundary the junction diverges from the germline segment, which might be a read error. The chain recombines TRBV10-1 with TRBJ1-2; D perhaps matches TRBD1 (5 bases). The CDR3 covers 12 residues. Germline loops: CDR1 WNHNN, CDR2 SYGVQD (reference sequence). This CDR3 is CASSEFRAGGGF. The CDR3 nucleotides are TGCGCCAGCAGTGAGTTCAGGGCGGGGGGGGGATTC.

This clone was counted between two and nine times. The chain uses TRBV18 and TRBJ2-1; D is possibly TRBD2 (5 bases). Between the trimmed V and J ends, which lost 1 base and 5 bases, there was a span of 6 bases. CDR1 and CDR2 from the germline V gene are KGHSH and LQKENI. The length of the CDR3 is 13 residues. The CDR3 sequence: CASSPLRDNEQFF. The CDR3 DNA follows: TGTGCCAGCTCACCACTGAGGGACAATGAGCAGTTCTTC.

The rearrangement links TRBV9 to TRBJ1-1; D gene unclear. This CDR3 is built from 13 residues. V lost 0 bases, J lost 0 bases, and 3 bases lay in between. Looked up from germline, CDR1 is SGDLS and CDR2 is YYNGEE. The CDR3 nucleotides are TGTGCCAGCAGCGTAGTTATGAACACTGAAGCTTTCTTT. Its protein product is CASSVVMNTEAFF. Supplemented by reference TRBV9 and TRBJ1-1, the full variable domain reads DSGVTQTPKHLITATGQRVTLRCSPRSGDLSVYWYQQSLDQGLQFLIQYYNGEERAKGNILERFSAQQFPDLHSELNLSSLELGDSALYFCASSVVMNTEAFFGQGTRLTVV.

The chain is built from TRBV19 and TRBJ1-1, with TRBD1 matching over 10 bases. The junction had 9 bases not matched to a gene; V was cut back by 9 bases and J by 2 bases. This CDR3 is 15 amino acids long. The V gene's germline CDR1 is LNHDA and CDR2 SQIVND (reference sequence). CDR3 coding DNA: TGTGCCAGCAGACAGGGGGCTACGACAAACACTGAAGCTTTCTTT. Amino acids: CASRQGATTNTEAFF.